The present TCR beta chain was sequenced within a study of CD8+CD57+ T cells in acquired aplastic anemia. This clonotype was observed once. Genomic DNA was employed as the template in profiling TCR beta VDJ and CDR3. TCRdb fed the reads into MiXCR, producing one record per CDR3 protein. The table records approximately 470,000 distinct CDR3 sequences, around 30% of them present only once. Selection for sequencing was limited to patients who had shown CD8+CD57+ cell expansion by flow cytometry. Patients had undergone no therapy by the time their blood was sampled. The TCR comes from a human donor with aplastic anemia. Sequencing was done on a sample of sorted CD4+, CD8+, or CD8+CD57+ T cells (not recorded which) from PBMCs.

CDR3 DNA: TGCAGCGTTGTGTTCCCCCGGGGGGAGACTTACGAGCAGTACTTC. It specifies CSVVFPRGETYEQYF. V gene TRBV29-1 combines with J gene TRBJ2-7, with 7 bases that match TRBD2. Trimming cost V 4 bases and J 4 bases; bases outside gene matches: 13. The CDR3 consists of 15 residues. Germline CDR1 SQVTM, CDR2 ANQGSEA.